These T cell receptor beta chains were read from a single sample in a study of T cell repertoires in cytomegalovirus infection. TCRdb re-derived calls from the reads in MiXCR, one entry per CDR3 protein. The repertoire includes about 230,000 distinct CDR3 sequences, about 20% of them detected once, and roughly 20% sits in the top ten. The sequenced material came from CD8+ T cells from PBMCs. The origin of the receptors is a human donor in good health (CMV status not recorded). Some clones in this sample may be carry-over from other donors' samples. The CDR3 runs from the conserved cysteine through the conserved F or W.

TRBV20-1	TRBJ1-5	CSAIPEGGRQPQHF
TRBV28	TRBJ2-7	CASSPRLAPYEQYF
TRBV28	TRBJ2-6	CASSFVGSGANVLTF
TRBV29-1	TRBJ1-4	CSAQGGNEKLFF
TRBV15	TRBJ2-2	CATSLGQGWTGELFF
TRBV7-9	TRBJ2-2	CHTGELFF
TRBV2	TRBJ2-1	CASKESSGGAIEQFF
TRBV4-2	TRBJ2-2	CASSQDIQSTGELFF
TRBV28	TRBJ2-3	CASSTPDYLTGWNAADTQYF
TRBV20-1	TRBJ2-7	CSAREDTFGGYEQYF
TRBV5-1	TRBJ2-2	CASSLGEATGELFF
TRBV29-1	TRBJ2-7	CSVEEGTRGYEQYF
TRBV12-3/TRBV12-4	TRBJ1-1	CASSLGQIEAFF
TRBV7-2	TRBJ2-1	CASSPSGPLGNEQFF
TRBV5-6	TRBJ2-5	CASSFSGGTQYF
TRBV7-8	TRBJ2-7	CASSPQDVSYEQYF
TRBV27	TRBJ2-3	CASSWGLAIDTQYF